This T cell receptor beta chain was identified in a study of cytomegalovirus exposure and HLA in healthy donors. V gave up 3 bases and J gave up 4 bases, with 3 bases separating them. Germline V gene sequence: CDR1 MGHDK, CDR2 SYGVNS. The CDR3 has 11 residues. The method was immunoSEQ multiplex PCR; TCRdb's version includes in-frame clones alone and lacks a portion of them. The table records 150,000 to 200,000 clones, around 81% of them present only once. The source material was PBMCs. This sequence was found in a woman in her late teens or twenties in good health and CMV-seropositive. The chain is built from TRBV25-1 and TRBJ1-2; D is ambiguous. This chain's CDR3 is CASSDRYGYTF. The CDR3 coding sequence is TGTGCCAGCAGTGACCGCTATGGCTACACCTTC.